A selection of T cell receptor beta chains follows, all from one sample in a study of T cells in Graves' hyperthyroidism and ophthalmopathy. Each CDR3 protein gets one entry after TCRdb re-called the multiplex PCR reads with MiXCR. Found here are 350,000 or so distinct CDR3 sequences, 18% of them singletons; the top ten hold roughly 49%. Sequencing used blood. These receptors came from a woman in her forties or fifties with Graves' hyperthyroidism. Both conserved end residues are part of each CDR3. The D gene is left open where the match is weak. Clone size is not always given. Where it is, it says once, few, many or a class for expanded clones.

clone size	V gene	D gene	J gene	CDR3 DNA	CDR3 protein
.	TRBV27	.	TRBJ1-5	TGTGCCAGCAGCCCTGGGGGGGTCAATCAGCCCCAGCATTTT	CASSPGGVNQPQHF
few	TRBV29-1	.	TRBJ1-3	TGCAGCGTTGAACCCGGCCAGCGACTCTCTGGAAACACCATATATTTT	CSVEPGQRLSGNTIYF
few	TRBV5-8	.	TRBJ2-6	TGTGCCAGCAGCGGGACCGGGGCTGGGGCCAACGTCCTGACTTTC	CASSGTGAGANVLTF
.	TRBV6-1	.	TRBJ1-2	TGTGCCAGCAGTGAAGGGAGCGGGGGGATCTATGGCTACACCTTC	CASSEGSGGIYGYTF
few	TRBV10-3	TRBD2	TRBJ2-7	TGTGCCATCAGTGATGATTCTAGCGGGAGAGCTGCCTACGAGCAGTACTTC	CAISDDSSGRAAYEQYF
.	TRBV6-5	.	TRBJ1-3	TGTGCCAGCAGTTACTCTTCCGGGACTGGAAACACCACATATTTT	CASSYSSGTGNTTYF
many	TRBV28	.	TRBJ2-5	TGTGCCAGCAGGGGGTGGGGGACACAAGAGACCCAGTACTTC	CASRGWGTQETQYF
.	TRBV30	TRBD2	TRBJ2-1	TGTGCCTGGGCACCTGGGACTAGCGGGAGTGAGCAGTTCTTC	CAWAPGTSGSEQFF
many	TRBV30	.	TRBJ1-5	TGTGCCTGGAGTATGGCAGAAGACCAGCCCCAGCATTTT	CAWSMAEDQPQHF
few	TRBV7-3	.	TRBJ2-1	TGTGCCAGCAGCGCAACGGAGAGAAATGAGCAGTTCTTC	CASSATERNEQFF
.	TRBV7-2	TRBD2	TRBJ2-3	TGTGCCAGCAGCTTAACCGGGACTAGCGGGGAAAGCACAGATACGCAGTATTTT	CASSLTGTSGESTDTQYF
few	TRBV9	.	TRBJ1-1	TGTGCCAGCAGCGTAGGAGTGGTGAACACTGAAGCTTTCTTT	CASSVGVVNTEAFF
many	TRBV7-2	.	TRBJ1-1	TGTGCCAGCAGCCGGGACTTCGGAGGGGAAGCTTTCTTT	CASSRDFGGEAFF
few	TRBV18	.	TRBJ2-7	TGTGCCAGCTCACCACCCCGGCCCGCCTACGAGCAGTACTTC	CASSPPRPAYEQYF
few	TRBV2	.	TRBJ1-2	TGTGCCAGCAGTGGGACGGTCTATGGCTACACCTTC	CASSGTVYGYTF
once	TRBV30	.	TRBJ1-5	TGTGCCGGTACTTGGGGGGCCAATAGCAATCAGCCCCAGCATTTT	CAGTWGANSNQPQHF
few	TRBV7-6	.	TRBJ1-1	TGTGCCAGCAGCTTAGATGCGGCGATGAACACTGAAGCTTTCTTT	CASSLDAAMNTEAFF
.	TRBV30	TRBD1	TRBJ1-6	TGTGCCTGGAGTGTGACAGGGGGTTCACCCCTCCACTTT	CAWSVTGGSPLHF
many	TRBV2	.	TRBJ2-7	TGTGCCAGCAGTAAGGACGGTCTTTCCTACGAGCAGTACTTC	CASSKDGLSYEQYF
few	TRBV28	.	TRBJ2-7	TGTGCCAGCGGACTGGATCCCTACGAGCAGTACTTC	CASGLDPYEQYF
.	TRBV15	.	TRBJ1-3	TGTGCCACCAGCCCCCGCCGGCGAAGTGGAAACACCATATATTTT	CATSPRRRSGNTIYF
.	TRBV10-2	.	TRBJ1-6	TGCGCCAGCAGTGAGTCGCAGGGGCGTCGGTCACCCCTCCACTTT	CASSESQGRRSPLHF
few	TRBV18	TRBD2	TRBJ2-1	TGTGCCAGCTCACCACTCCTAGCGGGAGGAAAGAATGAGCAGTTCTTC	CASSPLLAGGKNEQFF
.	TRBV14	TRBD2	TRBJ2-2	TGTGCCAGCAGCCAACGGCAGCGGGAGGGCCTTAGCACCGGGGAGCTGTTTTTT	CASSQRQREGLSTGELFF
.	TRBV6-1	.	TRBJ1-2	TGTGCCAGCATCCAGAATCTGGGTAACTATGGCTACACCTTC	CASIQNLGNYGYTF
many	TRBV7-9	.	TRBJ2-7	TGTGCCAGCAGTTCCACCTACGAGCAGTACTTC	CASSSTYEQYF
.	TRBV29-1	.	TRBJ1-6	TGCAGCGTCTCGGCGGATCGCAATTCACCCCTCCACTTT	CSVSADRNSPLHF
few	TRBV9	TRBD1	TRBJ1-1	TGTGCCAGCAACAGGGGTCAGAACACTGAAGCTTTCTTT	CASNRGQNTEAFF
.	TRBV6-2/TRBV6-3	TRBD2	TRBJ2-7	TGTGCCAGCAGTTTATTGATCCTAGCGGGAGTGTACGAGCAGTACTTC	CASSLLILAGVYEQYF
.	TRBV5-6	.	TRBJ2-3	TGTGCCAGCAGCTTGGGGGGGGCAAGCACAGATACGCAGTATTTT	CASSLGGASTDTQYF